Presented here are 29 T cell receptor beta chains from one specimen sequenced in a study of OX40 agonist ivuxolimab in advanced cancers. Library construction relied on the immunoSEQ multiplex PCR assay. TCRdb limited this immuneACCESS table to in-frame rearrangements with V and J called. A share of clones is missing; checked studies link under half to unresolved V genes, and the rest is unexplained. Here the sample has some 63,000 clones; about 94% occur a single time. The ten largest clones capture approximately 18% of the sample. The sample was CD4+ or CD8+ T cells sorted from blood, taken in a trial of the OX40 agonist ivuxolimab. The receptors come from an adult with an advanced solid tumor such as melanoma, head and neck, liver or kidney cancer.

The gene calls are TRBV9 and TRBJ2-3; either TRBD1 or TRBD2 may supply D (6 bases each). Trimming removed 0 bases at V and 6 bases at J, with 17 bases between. The length of the CDR3 is 16 residues. Germline CDR1 and CDR2: SGDLS and YYNGEE. The CDR3 DNA reads as TGTGCCAGCAGCGTAGTGACGGGGGCTTCACGGGATACGCAGTATTTT. The encoded protein is CASSVVTGASRDTQYF. The variable domain in full, completed from reference TRBV9 and TRBJ2-3, reads DSGVTQTPKHLITATGQRVTLRCSPRSGDLSVYWYQQSLDQGLQFLIQYYNGEERAKGNILERFSAQQFPDLHSELNLSSLELGDSALYFCASSVVTGASRDTQYFGPGTRLTVL.

The genes are TRBV6-6 and TRBJ2-7; 11 nucleotides agree with TRBD2. The CDR3 covers 14 residues. Germline V gene lookup returns CDR1 MNHNY and CDR2 SVGAGI (reference sequence). Germline trimming cut 6 bases from V and 2 bases from J; bases unmatched to any gene: 3. CDR3 sequence (DNA): TGTGCCAGCAGACAACTAGCGGGGGCCTACGAGCAGTACTTC. Its translation is CASRQLAGAYEQYF.

The CDR3 region is CASSLSLAGIYNEQFF. In DNA, the CDR3 is TGTGCCAGCAGTTTATCACTAGCGGGGATCTACAATGAGCAGTTCTTC. The chain uses TRBV27 and TRBJ2-1, with TRBD2 matching 10 bases. The CDR3 loop spans 16 amino acids. Germline lookup yields CDR1 MNHEY and CDR2 SMNVEV (reference sequence). The V gene end was trimmed by 0 bases and the J gene end by 3 bases; junction bases not matched to a gene: 2.

The chain is built from TRBV29-1 and TRBJ1-1; no clear D gene. Germline lookup yields CDR1 SQVTM and CDR2 ANQGSEA. The CDR3 has 13 residues. Trimming pared 7 bases from V and 2 bases from J, leaving 14 bases between. CDR3 region: CSGQQGTNTEAFF. CDR3 DNA sequence: TGCAGCGGTCAACAAGGAACCAACACTGAAGCTTTCTTT.

This clone was detected only once. This CDR3 is CAWSEGTGVEQYF. CDR3 nucleotides: TGTGCCTGGAGTGAGGGGACAGGGGTCGAGCAGTACTTC. The chain recombines TRBV30 with TRBJ2-7; TRBD1 matches at 10 bases. This CDR3 has 13 residues. Germline assignment: CDR1 GTSNPN and CDR2 SVGIG (reference sequence). V shed 1 base, J shed 6 bases, and the junction held 3 bases outside the gene matches.

The rearrangement links TRBV13 to TRBJ2-7; tentative D call: TRBD2 (6 bases). CDR3 length: 16 residues. Looked up from germline, CDR1 is PRHDT and CDR2 is FYEKMQ (reference sequence). The V gene lost 0 bases and the J gene lost 0 bases, with 12 bases spanning the gap. The CDR3 coding sequence is TGTGCCAGCAGCTTAGGCCGGGCGGGGAGCTCCTACGAGCAGTACTTC. Amino acid sequence: CASSLGRAGSSYEQYF.

The rearrangement joins TRBV11-2 to TRBJ1-1; 7 bases agree with TRBD1. The CDR3 contains 17 residues. The germline V gene encodes CDR1 SGHAT and CDR2 FQNNGV. The ends lost 0 bases at V and 4 bases at J; junction bases unmatched: 11. The CDR3 sequence is CASSLESLGGIGTEAFF. The CDR3 DNA is TGTGCCAGCAGCTTAGAAAGTTTAGGGGGCATCGGCACTGAAGCTTTCTTT.

This rearrangement joins TRBV11-2 to TRBJ2-7, with D possibly being TRBD2 (5 bases). Germline V CDR1 and CDR2: SGHAT, FQNNGV. This CDR3 region has 16 residues. Trimming pared 1 base from V and 2 bases from J, leaving 15 bases between. The DNA of the CDR3 is TGTGCCAGCAGCTTAGTTTGGGAGTACCGTCCCTACGAGCAGTACTTC. As protein: CASSLVWEYRPYEQYF. The entire variable domain, with the rest obtained from reference TRBV11-2 and TRBJ2-7, is as follows: EAGVAQSPRYKIIEKRQSVAFWCNPISGHATLYWYQQILGQGPKLLIQFQNNGVVDDSQLPKDRFSAERLKGVDSTLKIQPAKLEDSAVYLCASSLVWEYRPYEQYFGPGTRLTVT.

The rearrangement links TRBV15 to TRBJ2-3; 12 bases line up with TRBD2. The germline V gene encodes CDR1 LNHNV and CDR2 YYDKDF (reference sequence). V gave up 5 bases and J gave up 5 bases; unmatched junction bases: 5. The CDR3 loop spans 15 amino acids. CDR3: CATSPETSGRDTQYF. The CDR3 bases are TGTGCCACCAGCCCCGAGACTAGCGGGAGAGATACGCAGTATTTT.

The count of this clone is one. The J gene is TRBJ2-7, the V gene TRBV30, with D uncertain. V lost 3 bases and J lost 5, with 8 bases in between. This CDR3 contains 11 residues. The germline V gene encodes CDR1 GTSNPN and CDR2 SVGIG (reference sequence). CDR3 bases: TGTGCCTGGAGCCCTAGGGACGAGCAGTACTTC. Protein: CAWSPRDEQYF.

The chain combines TRBV5-5 with TRBJ2-1, with D perhaps matching TRBD2 (6 bases). Germline assignment: CDR1 SGHKS and CDR2 YYEKEE (reference sequence). The CDR3 runs to 20 residues. The ends were cut back, 2 bases at V and 4 bases at J, with 28 bases in the middle. The CDR3 DNA follows: TGTGCCAGCAGCTTTTCCGCCGGACTAACGAGCGAGGCTCTATACAATGAGCAGTTCTTC. It codes for CASSFSAGLTSEALYNEQFF.

The chain joins TRBV4-2 to TRBJ2-7, with TRBD2 identical over 9 bases. This CDR3 comprises 17 residues. V dropped 4 bases and J dropped 7; count of bases not matched to a gene: 17. Looked up from germline, CDR1 is LGHNA and CDR2 is YNFKEQ. The CDR3 is CASSPPLAGKLVEEQYF. In nucleotides, the CDR3 is TGTGCCAGCAGCCCCCCCCTAGCGGGAAAACTGGTCGAGGAGCAGTACTTC.

The gene calls are TRBV11-3 and TRBJ2-5, with a possible D match to TRBD1 (5 bases). The V end was cut by 4 bases, the J end by 5 bases, with 11 bases between. The germline CDR1 and CDR2 sequences are SGHNT and YENEEA. The CDR3 totals 13 residues. This CDR3 is CASSSPGLETQYF. The CDR3 DNA reads TGTGCCAGCAGCTCCCCAGGGTTGGAGACCCAGTACTTC.

This clone was detected only once. The rearrangement joins TRBV11-1 to TRBJ2-2; D gene uncertain. Germline-derived CDR1 and CDR2 are SGHAT and FQDESV (reference sequence). The CDR3 extends over 14 amino acids. V lost 1 base and J 5 bases, leaving 8 bases between the germline ends. The CDR3 DNA sequence: TGTGCCAGCAGCTTAGACTATACGACCGGGGAGCTGTTTTTT. Translation: CASSLDYTTGELFF.

The chain employs TRBV10-2 and TRBJ1-1, with D possibly being TRBD1 (5 bases). Deletions cut 11 bases from V and 3 bases from J, with 25 bases between. Germline assignment: CDR1 WSHSY and CDR2 SAAADI. This CDR3 comprises 16 residues. The CDR3 here is CARKGPGETLHTEAFF. The CDR3 DNA reads as TGCGCCCGCAAAGGTCCGGGGGAGACACTTCACACTGAAGCTTTCTTT.

V gene TRBV19 combines with J gene TRBJ2-4, with D perhaps TRBD2 (5 bases). Germline CDR1 and CDR2: LNHDA and SQIVND (reference sequence). Trimming took 1 base from V and 1 from J, leaving 26 bases between them. The CDR3 is 21 amino acids. The CDR3: CASSIVGRDDRGESAKNIQYF. In DNA form, the CDR3 reads TGTGCCAGTAGTATAGTCGGCAGAGACGACCGTGGGGAGTCCGCCAAAAACATTCAGTACTTC.

The chain employs TRBV11-2 and TRBJ2-5; 10 bases fit TRBD1. V lost 5 bases, J lost 8 bases, and 17 bases stayed unmatched. The CDR3 covers 17 residues. The V gene's germline CDR1 is SGHAT and CDR2 FQNNGV. The CDR3, as DNA: TGTGCCAGCAGCCCGACCGGGACAGGGGCCCCGGTCGGAACCCAGTACTTC. Its translation: CASSPTGTGAPVGTQYF.

This rearrangement joins TRBV10-3 to TRBJ2-7; no firm D call. V lost 5 bases and J 3 bases, leaving 14 bases between the germline ends. CDR3 length: 14 residues. Germline assignment: CDR1 ENHRY and CDR2 SYGVKD. CDR3 sequence (DNA): TGTGCCATCAGTCCCGAGCAGGACGACTACGAGCAGTACTTC. Residues: CAISPEQDDYEQYF.

The chain recombines TRBV5-6 with TRBJ1-5; a possible D gene is TRBD1 (5 bases). With 0 bases removed from V and 5 bases from J, the gap between germline ends came to 15 bases. Looked up from germline, CDR1 is SGHDT and CDR2 is YYEEEE. This CDR3 is built from 16 residues. In DNA, the CDR3 is TGTGCCAGCAGCTTGGAAGGCAGGGTTTTGGATCAGCCCCAGCATTTT. It yields the protein CASSLEGRVLDQPQHF.

This chain joins TRBV6-1 and TRBJ1-1; D remains ambiguous. Trimming removed 2 bases from V and 0 bases from J, with 7 bases in between. The germline CDR1 and CDR2 sequences are MNHNS and SASEGT. The CDR3 sequence is 14 residues long. The CDR3 DNA follows: TGTGCCAGCAGTGAACGGTCGCTGAACACTGAAGCTTTCTTT. Residues: CASSERSLNTEAFF.

The V gene is TRBV21-1, the J gene TRBJ2-7; the tabulated D call, TRBD2, remains unverified against the DNA. TRBV21-1 is shown as a pseudogene. CDR3 length equals 15 residues. CDR3 in DNA: TGTGCCAGCAGCCCCCCGGGACTAGCCTCCGACGAGCAGTACTTC. As protein: CASSPPGLASDEQYF.

This chain links TRBV9 with TRBJ2-5, with D possibly being TRBD1 (6 bases). This CDR3 contains 13 residues. Germline-derived CDR1 and CDR2 are SGDLS and YYNGEE. V lost 0 bases and J lost 3, with 6 bases in between. The DNA for the CDR3 is TGTGCCAGCAGCGTAGCAGGGGAAGAGACCCAGTACTTC. Its translation: CASSVAGEETQYF.

The chain carries TRBV20-1 and TRBJ2-7; D is unclear. CDR3 length: 11 amino acids. CDR1 is DFQATT, CDR2 SNEGSKA, per germline (reference sequence). Trimming pared 0 bases from V and 4 bases from J, leaving 4 bases between. The CDR3 protein is CSAREPYEQYF. DNA of the CDR3: TGCAGTGCTAGAGAGCCGTACGAGCAGTACTTC.

This CDR3 reads CASSLGPSRGSNTEAFF. In nucleotides, the CDR3 is TGTGCCAGCAGCTTAGGCCCATCCAGGGGATCGAACACTGAAGCTTTCTTT. The V call is TRBV11-2, the J call TRBJ1-1, with D perhaps TRBD1 (6 bases). The CDR3 extends over 17 amino acids. Trimming took off 1 base at V and 1 base at J, with 16 bases between the two ends. The germline CDR1 and CDR2 sequences are SGHAT and FQNNGV. The variable domain in full, completed from reference TRBV11-2 and TRBJ1-1, reads EAGVAQSPRYKIIEKRQSVAFWCNPISGHATLYWYQQILGQGPKLLIQFQNNGVVDDSQLPKDRFSAERLKGVDSTLKIQPAKLEDSAVYLCASSLGPSRGSNTEAFFGQGTRLTVV.

J is TRBJ2-5 and V is TRBV7-2; TRBD1 agrees at 8 bases. From germline, CDR1 is SGHTA and CDR2 FQGNSA. The CDR3 covers 15 residues. The trim removed 5 bases at V and 3 bases at J, leaving 8 bases unmatched. The CDR3 DNA reads as TGTGCCAGCAGCCTCGGGGGACAGGAGAAAGAGACCCAGTACTTC. Its translation: CASSLGGQEKETQYF.

V gene TRBV9 combines with J gene TRBJ2-7; the match to TRBD2 covers 11 bases. The germline gives CDR1 SGDLS, CDR2 YYNGEE. V shed 6 bases and J 3 bases; nucleotides not matched to a gene: 5. This CDR3 has 14 residues. The CDR3 region is CASNFGLAGYEQYF. As DNA, the CDR3 is TGTGCCAGCAACTTTGGACTAGCGGGCTACGAGCAGTACTTC.

The genes are TRBV6-5 and TRBJ2-7, with D uncertain. The V gene's germline CDR1 is MNHEY and CDR2 SVGAGI. The V end lost 0 bases, the J end lost 0 bases, and 6 bases lay between the germline ends. The CDR3 runs 14 residues. CDR3 amino acids: CASSYSASSYEQYF. The CDR3 DNA sequence: TGTGCCAGCAGTTACTCTGCTAGCTCCTACGAGCAGTACTTC.

This chain joins TRBV5-4 and TRBJ2-1; no clear D. Germline assignment: CDR1 SGHNT and CDR2 YYREEE (reference sequence). V dropped 4 bases and J dropped 10 bases, with 15 bases sitting between them. CDR3 length: 13 amino acids. The CDR3, as DNA: TGTGCCAGCAGCCTCCTTACCAGGAGAGAGCAGTTCTTC. It is translated as CASSLLTRREQFF.

The chain uses TRBV27 and TRBJ1-1; a possible D gene is TRBD1 (5 bases). Germline V gene data show CDR1 as MNHEY and CDR2 as SMNVEV (reference sequence). The CDR3 consists of 12 residues. V was trimmed by 5 bases and J by 6 bases, leaving 10 bases between them. The CDR3 region is CASSGRAPEAFF. The DNA for the CDR3 is TGTGCCAGCAGTGGCAGGGCCCCTGAAGCTTTCTTT.